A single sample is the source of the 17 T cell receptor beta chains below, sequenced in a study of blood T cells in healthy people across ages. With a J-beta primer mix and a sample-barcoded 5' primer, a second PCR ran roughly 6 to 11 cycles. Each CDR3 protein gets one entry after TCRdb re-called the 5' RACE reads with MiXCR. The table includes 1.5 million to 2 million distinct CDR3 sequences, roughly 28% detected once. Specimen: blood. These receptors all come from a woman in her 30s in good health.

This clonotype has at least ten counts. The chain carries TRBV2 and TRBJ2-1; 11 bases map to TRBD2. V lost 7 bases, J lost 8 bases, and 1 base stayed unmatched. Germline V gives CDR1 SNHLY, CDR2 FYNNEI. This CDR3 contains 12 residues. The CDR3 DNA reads TGTGCCAGCACACTAGCGGGGGATGAGCAGTTCTTC. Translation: CASTLAGDEQFF. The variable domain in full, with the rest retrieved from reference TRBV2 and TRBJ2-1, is EPEVTQTPSHQVTQMGQEVILRCVPISNHLYFYWYRQILGQKVEFLVSFYNNEISEKSEIFDDQFSVERPDGSNFTLKIRSTKLEDSAMYFCASTLAGDEQFFGPGTRLTVL.

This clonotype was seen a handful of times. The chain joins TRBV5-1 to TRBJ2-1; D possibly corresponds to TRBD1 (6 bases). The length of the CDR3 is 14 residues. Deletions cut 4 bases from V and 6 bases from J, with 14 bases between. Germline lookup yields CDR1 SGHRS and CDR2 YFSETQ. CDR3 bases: TGCGCCAGCAGCGGTACAGGGTTTTCCAATGAGCAGTTCTTC. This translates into CASSGTGFSNEQFF.

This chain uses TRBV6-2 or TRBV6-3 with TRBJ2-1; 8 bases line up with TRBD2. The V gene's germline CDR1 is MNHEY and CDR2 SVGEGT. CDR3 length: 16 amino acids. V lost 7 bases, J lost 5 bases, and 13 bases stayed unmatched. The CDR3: CASTPPGERGNNEQFF. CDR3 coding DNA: TGTGCCAGCACCCCCCCCGGAGAGCGGGGGAACAATGAGCAGTTCTTC.

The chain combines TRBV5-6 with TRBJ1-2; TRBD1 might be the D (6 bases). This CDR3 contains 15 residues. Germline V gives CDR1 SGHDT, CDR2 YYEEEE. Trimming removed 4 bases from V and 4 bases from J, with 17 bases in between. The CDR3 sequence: CASSAIQGGGYGYTF. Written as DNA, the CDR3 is TGTGCCAGCAGCGCGATACAGGGCGGTGGCTATGGCTACACCTTC. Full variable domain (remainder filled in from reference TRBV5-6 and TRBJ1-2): DAGVTQSPTHLIKTRGQQVTLRCSPKSGHDTVSWYQQALGQGPQFIFQYYEEEERQRGNFPDRFSGHQFPNYSSELNVNALLLGDSALYLCASSAIQGGGYGYTFGSGTRLTVV.

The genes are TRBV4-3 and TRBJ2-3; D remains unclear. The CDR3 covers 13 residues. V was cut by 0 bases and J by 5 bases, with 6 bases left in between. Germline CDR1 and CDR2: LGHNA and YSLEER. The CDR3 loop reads CASSQDRLDTQYF. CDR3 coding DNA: TGCGCCAGCAGCCAAGACAGGCTAGATACGCAGTATTTT.

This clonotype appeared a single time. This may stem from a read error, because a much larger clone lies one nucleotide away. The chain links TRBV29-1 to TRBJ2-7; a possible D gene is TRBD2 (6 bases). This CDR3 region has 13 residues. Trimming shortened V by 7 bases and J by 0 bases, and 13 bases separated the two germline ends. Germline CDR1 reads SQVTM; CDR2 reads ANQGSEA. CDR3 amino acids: CSAPGVNSYEQYF. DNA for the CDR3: TGCAGCGCCCCGGGGGTAAACTCCTACGAGCAGTACTTC.

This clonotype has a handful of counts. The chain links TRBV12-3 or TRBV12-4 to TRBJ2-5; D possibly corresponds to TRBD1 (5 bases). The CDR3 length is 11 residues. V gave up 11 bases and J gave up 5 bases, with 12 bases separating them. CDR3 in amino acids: CASSGFETQYF. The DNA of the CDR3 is TGTGCCTCGTCAGGGTTTGAGACCCAGTACTTC.

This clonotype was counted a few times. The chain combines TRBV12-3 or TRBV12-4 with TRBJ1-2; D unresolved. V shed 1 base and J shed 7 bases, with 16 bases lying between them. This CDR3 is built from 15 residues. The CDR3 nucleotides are TGTGCCAGCAGTTTAGGTAGCGAAGGCCGCGCTGGCTACACCTTC. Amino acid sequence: CASSLGSEGRAGYTF.

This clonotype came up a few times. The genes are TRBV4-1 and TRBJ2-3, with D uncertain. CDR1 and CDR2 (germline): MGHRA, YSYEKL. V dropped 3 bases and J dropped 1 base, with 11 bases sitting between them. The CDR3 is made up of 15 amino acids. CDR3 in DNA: TGCGCCAGCAGCCAGCTAGGATTAGGCACAGATACGCAGTATTTT. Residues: CASSQLGLGTDTQYF.

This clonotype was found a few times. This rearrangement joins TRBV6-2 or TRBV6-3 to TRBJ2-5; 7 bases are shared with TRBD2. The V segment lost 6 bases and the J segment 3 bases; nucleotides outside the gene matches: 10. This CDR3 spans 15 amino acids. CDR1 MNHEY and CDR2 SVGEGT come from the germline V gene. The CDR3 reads CASSTRSLAEETQYF. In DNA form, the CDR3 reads TGTGCCAGCAGCACGCGCTCTCTAGCGGAAGAGACCCAGTACTTC.

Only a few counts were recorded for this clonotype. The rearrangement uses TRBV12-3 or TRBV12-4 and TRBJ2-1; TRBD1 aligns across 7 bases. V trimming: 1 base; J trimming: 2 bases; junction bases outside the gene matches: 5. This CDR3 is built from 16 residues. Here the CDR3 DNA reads TGTGCCAGCAGTTTAGTGTTAGGGGGCCCCTACAATGAGCAGTTCTTC. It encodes CASSLVLGGPYNEQFF.

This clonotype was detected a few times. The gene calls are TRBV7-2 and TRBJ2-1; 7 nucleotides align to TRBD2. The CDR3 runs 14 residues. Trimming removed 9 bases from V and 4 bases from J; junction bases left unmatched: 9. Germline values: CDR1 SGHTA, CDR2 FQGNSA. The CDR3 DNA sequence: TGTGCCAGTCGGGCAGCGGGAACATACAATGAGCAGTTCTTC. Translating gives CASRAAGTYNEQFF. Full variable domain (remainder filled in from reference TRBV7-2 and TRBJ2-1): GAGVSQSPSNKVTEKGKDVELRCDPISGHTALYWYRQSLGQGLEFLIYFQGNSAPDKSGLPSDRFSAERTGGSVSTLTIQRTQQEDSAVYLCASRAAGTYNEQFFGPGTRLTVL.

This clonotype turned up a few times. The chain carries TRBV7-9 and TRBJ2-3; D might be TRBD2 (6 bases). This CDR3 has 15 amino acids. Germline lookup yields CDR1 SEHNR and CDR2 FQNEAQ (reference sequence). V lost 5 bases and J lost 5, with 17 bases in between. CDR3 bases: TGTGCCAGCAGCCCCCGGGACTCAGCAGTAGATACGCAGTATTTT. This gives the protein CASSPRDSAVDTQYF.

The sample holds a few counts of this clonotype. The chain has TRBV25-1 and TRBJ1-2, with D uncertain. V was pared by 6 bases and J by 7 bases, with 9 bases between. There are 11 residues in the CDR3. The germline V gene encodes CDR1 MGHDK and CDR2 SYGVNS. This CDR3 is CASSRRGGYTF. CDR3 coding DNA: TGTGCCAGCAGCCGCCGGGGTGGCTACACCTTC.

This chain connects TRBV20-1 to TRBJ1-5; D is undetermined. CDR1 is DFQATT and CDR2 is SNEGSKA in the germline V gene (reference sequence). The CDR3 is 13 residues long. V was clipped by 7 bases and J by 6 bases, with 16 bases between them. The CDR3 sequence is CSVTRGYGQPQHF. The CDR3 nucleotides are TGCAGTGTAACACGAGGGTATGGTCAGCCCCAGCATTTT.

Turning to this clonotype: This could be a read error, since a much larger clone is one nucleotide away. The CDR3, as DNA: TGTGCCAGCAGCCCAAGCGCTTTTGGTGGCGAGGGAAACATTCAGTACTTC. Translating it yields CASSPSAFGGEGNIQYF. The chain is built from TRBV7-2 and TRBJ2-4; D might be TRBD2 (5 bases). Germline V gene sequence: CDR1 SGHTA, CDR2 FQGNSA. Trimming cost V 5 bases and J 6 bases, with 23 bases left between them. The CDR3 is made up of 17 amino acids.

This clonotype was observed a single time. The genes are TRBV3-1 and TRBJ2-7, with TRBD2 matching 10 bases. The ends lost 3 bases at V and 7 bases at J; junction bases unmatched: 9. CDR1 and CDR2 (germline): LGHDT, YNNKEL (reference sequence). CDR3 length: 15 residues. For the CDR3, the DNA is TGTGCCAGCAGCCACGAACTAGCGGGGTACAATGAGCAGTACTTC. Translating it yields CASSHELAGYNEQYF.